The 24 T cell receptor beta chains given below trace back to one sample, sequenced in a study of OX40 agonist ivuxolimab in advanced cancers. The protocol was immunoSEQ multiplex PCR, while the TCRdb copy is restricted to in-frame clones and leaves out a portion. The sample has tens of thousands of clones, roughly 88% seen once. Specimen: CD4+ or CD8+ T cells sorted from blood, collected in a trial of the OX40 agonist ivuxolimab. Source of these receptors: an adult with an advanced solid tumor such as melanoma, head and neck, liver or kidney cancer.

Here the CDR3 DNA reads TGTGCCAGCATCAGGGGAGTTAATGAAAAACTGTTTTTT. Protein: CASIRGVNEKLFF. This rearrangement joins TRBV6-1 to TRBJ1-4; TRBD1 is a possible D gene (6 bases). V dropped 7 bases and J dropped 4 bases, with 10 bases sitting between them. Germline V CDR1 and CDR2: MNHNS, SASEGT. This CDR3 is 13 amino acids long.

The rearrangement uses TRBV2 and TRBJ1-2; TRBD1 aligns across 7 bases. This CDR3 region has 15 residues. In germline, CDR1 is SNHLY, CDR2 FYNNEI. The V and J ends lost 4 bases and 5 bases, in that order; junction bases with no gene match: 10. In DNA, the CDR3 is TGTGCCAGCAGTGCTAAACAGGGGACGGGGTATGGCTACACCTTC. This translates into CASSAKQGTGYGYTF.

This chain connects TRBV30 to TRBJ1-4; TRBD1 is a possible D gene (6 bases). The germline gives CDR1 GTSNPN, CDR2 SVGIG (reference sequence). The V and J ends lost 6 bases and 3 bases respectively, with 14 bases between them. The CDR3 is 14 amino acids. The CDR3 reads CACSGGVANEKLFF. CDR3 bases: TGTGCCTGCTCCGGGGGCGTAGCTAATGAAAAACTGTTTTTT.

The J gene is TRBJ2-7, the V gene TRBV28; D unresolved. The ends were cut back, 8 bases at V and 2 bases at J, with 7 bases in the middle. The length of the CDR3 is 11 residues. Germline V lookup: CDR1 MDHEN, CDR2 SYDVKM. The CDR3 nucleotides read TGTGCCAGCTGCAGAGCCTACGAGCAGTACTTC. Protein product: CASCRAYEQYF.

This CDR3 is CATSRDRGQGMKQFF. CDR3 bases: TGTGCCACCAGCAGAGATCGGGGACAGGGAATGAAGCAGTTCTTC. The V call is TRBV15, the J call TRBJ2-1, with 9 bases matching TRBD1. The CDR3 loop spans 15 amino acids. Germline V gene sequence: CDR1 LNHNV, CDR2 YYDKDF (reference sequence). The V gene end was trimmed by 0 bases and the J gene end by 11 bases; junction bases not matched to a gene: 8.

The V and J genes are TRBV19 and TRBJ2-2; no reliable D call. The CDR3 consists of 12 residues. V was cut by 2 bases and J by 2 bases, with 0 bases left in between. CDR1 and CDR2 (germline): LNHDA, SQIVND (reference sequence). CDR3 protein: CASSINTGELFF. CDR3 coding DNA: TGTGCCAGTAGTATAAACACCGGGGAGCTGTTTTTT.

The chain links TRBV11-1 to TRBJ2-6; D uncertain. CDR3 length: 16 residues. Germline loops: CDR1 SGHAT, CDR2 FQDESV (reference sequence). The ends were cut back, 2 bases at V and 0 bases at J, with 8 bases in the middle. CDR3 DNA sequence: TGTGCCAGCAGCTTAATACAAGCCTCTGGGGCCAACGTCCTGACTTTC. Translated: CASSLIQASGANVLTF. The variable domain in full, with the rest retrieved from reference TRBV11-1 and TRBJ2-6, is EAEVAQSPRYKITEKSQAVAFWCDPISGHATLYWYRQILGQGPELLVQFQDESVVDDSQLPKDRFSAERLKGVDSTLKIQPAELGDSAMYLCASSLIQASGANVLTFGAGSRLTVL.

This sequence joins TRBV7-9 and TRBJ2-5; 10 bases agree with TRBD2. Germline-derived CDR1 and CDR2 are SEHNR and FQNEAQ (reference sequence). V was pared by 2 bases and J by 5 bases, with 5 bases of the junction left unmatched. The CDR3 extends over 15 amino acids. CDR3 amino acids: CASSLSGGARETQYF. The CDR3 DNA follows: TGTGCCAGCAGCTTAAGCGGGGGGGCGCGGGAGACCCAGTACTTC.

As to this clone: In the same sample, other DNA sequences code for this CDR3. The chain has TRBV2 and TRBJ2-7, with 7 bases aligning to TRBD2. The CDR3 has 14 amino acids. The germline V gene encodes CDR1 SNHLY and CDR2 FYNNEI. With V trimmed by 5 bases and J by 4 bases, 8 bases remained unmatched. CDR3 DNA: TGTGCCAGCAGTCCTCTAGCTAGCGGTTACGAGCAGTACTTC. Translation: CASSPLASGYEQYF. Full variable domain (remainder filled in from reference TRBV2 and TRBJ2-7): EPEVTQTPSHQVTQMGQEVILRCVPISNHLYFYWYRQILGQKVEFLVSFYNNEISEKSEIFDDQFSVERPDGSNFTLKIRSTKLEDSAMYFCASSPLASGYEQYFGPGTRLTVT.

The CDR3 here is CAISAGLMNTEAFF. The CDR3 nucleotides read TGTGCCATCAGCGCGGGACTCATGAACACTGAAGCTTTCTTT. The chain joins TRBV10-3 to TRBJ1-1, with D possibly being TRBD1 (5 bases). This CDR3 has 14 residues. The V and J ends lost 6 bases and 0 bases respectively, with 11 bases between them. Germline loops: CDR1 ENHRY, CDR2 SYGVKD.

The rearrangement joins TRBV27 to TRBJ2-7, with 8 nucleotides matching TRBD2. CDR1 is MNHEY and CDR2 is SMNVEV in the germline V gene (reference sequence). The CDR3 consists of 16 residues. The V segment lost 6 bases and the J segment 6 bases; nucleotides outside the gene matches: 16. The CDR3 DNA follows: TGTGCCAGCAGCTTACGCCCGCGGGGGGTCCGCTTCGAGCAGTACTTC. Its protein product is CASSLRPRGVRFEQYF.

This sequence joins TRBV2 and TRBJ1-3; D unclear. The length of the CDR3 is 14 residues. Deletions cut 3 bases from V and 1 base from J, with 7 bases between. CDR1 is SNHLY, CDR2 FYNNEI, per germline. The CDR3 protein is CASSDIQSGNTIYF. Written as DNA, the CDR3 is TGTGCCAGCAGTGATATACAATCTGGAAACACCATATATTTT.

The chain joins TRBV7-9 to TRBJ2-3; TRBD2 might be the D (5 bases). Germline V gives CDR1 SEHNR, CDR2 FQNEAQ (reference sequence). There are 15 residues in the CDR3. The V end lost 2 bases, the J end lost 2 bases, and 11 bases lay between the germline ends. The CDR3: CASSLSGSNTDTQYF. The CDR3 region has the DNA TGTGCCAGCAGCTTAAGCGGCTCCAACACAGATACGCAGTATTTT.

The V gene is TRBV7-3, the J gene TRBJ1-5; no clear D gene. Trimming removed 2 bases at V and 7 bases at J, with 9 bases between. Germline CDR1 SGHTA, CDR2 FQGTGA. CDR3 length: 13 residues. CDR3 residues: CASSLVGGQPQHF. DNA for the CDR3: TGTGCCAGCAGCTTAGTCGGTGGGCAGCCCCAGCATTTT. Variable domain in full (rest from reference TRBV7-3 and TRBJ1-5): GAGVSQTPSNKVTEKGKYVELRCDPISGHTALYWYRQSLGQGPEFLIYFQGTGAADDSGLPNDRFFAVRPEGSVSTLKIQRTERGDSAVYLCASSLVGGQPQHFGDGTRLSIL.

V gene TRBV7-2 combines with J gene TRBJ1-5, with 7 bases matching TRBD1. In germline, CDR1 is SGHTA, CDR2 FQGNSA. This CDR3 has 13 residues. V was pared by 4 bases and J by 8 bases, with 5 bases of the junction left unmatched. The CDR3 reads CASSYRGGEPQHF. In DNA form, the CDR3 reads TGTGCCAGCAGCTACAGGGGCGGGGAGCCCCAGCATTTT.

V usage is TRBV30 and J usage is TRBJ1-2, with a possible D match to TRBD1 (6 bases). The CDR3 is made up of 16 amino acids. Trimming cost V 2 bases and J 0 bases, with 16 bases left between them. Germline V gene lookup returns CDR1 GTSNPN and CDR2 SVGIG (reference sequence). As DNA, the CDR3 is TGTGCCTGGAGTCCATCCAGGGGTGAGGCTAACTATGGCTACACCTTC. This sequence encodes CAWSPSRGEANYGYTF.

This chain links TRBV19 with TRBJ1-5, with D possibly TRBD1 on 5 matching bases. Germline values: CDR1 LNHDA, CDR2 SQIVND (reference sequence). The CDR3 spans 16 residues. V was cut by 6 bases and J by 6 bases, with 21 bases left in between. CDR3 coding DNA: TGTGCCAGTAGCACCCGGGGCGCTGGGTGGGGTCAGCCCCAGCATTTT. Its protein product is CASSTRGAGWGQPQHF.

CDR3 nucleotides: TGTGCCAGCAGTCGTGCGAACACCGGGGAGCTGTTTTTT. Translated, it gives CASSRANTGELFF. The V and J genes are TRBV6-7 and TRBJ2-2; no reliable D call. TRBV6-7 is classed as an ORF, of uncertain function. The CDR3 has 13 residues. With 5 bases removed from V and 0 bases from J, the gap between germline ends came to 4 bases.

CDR3 amino acids: CASSLSGVTGELFF. CDR3 DNA sequence: TGTGCCAGCAGCTTATCGGGAGTAACCGGGGAGCTGTTTTTT. The chain employs TRBV7-3 and TRBJ2-2; a possible D gene is TRBD2 (6 bases). Germline lookup yields CDR1 SGHTA and CDR2 FQGTGA. The CDR3 extends over 14 amino acids. Trimming removed 2 bases at V and 5 bases at J, with 9 bases between.

The rearrangement links TRBV2 to TRBJ1-6; D not certain. This CDR3 has 15 amino acids. Per germline, CDR1 SNHLY and CDR2 FYNNEI. V shed 6 bases and J shed 9 bases, with 18 bases lying between them. Written as DNA, the CDR3 is TGTGCCAGCAGCCCGTTTCTTACTATGGGTTCACCCCTCCACTTT. It translates to CASSPFLTMGSPLHF.

V usage is TRBV7-6 and J usage is TRBJ2-1; the match to TRBD2 covers 11 bases. CDR1 is SGHVS, CDR2 FNYEAQ, per germline. CDR3 length equals 15 residues. The V and J ends lost 5 bases and 10 bases, in that order; junction bases with no gene match: 10. In nucleotides, the CDR3 is TGTGCCAGCAGCCTCGCTAGCGGGGGGCCCAGAGAGCAGTTCTTC. Its protein product is CASSLASGGPREQFF.

V gene TRBV19 combines with J gene TRBJ1-5; 11 nucleotides match TRBD1. After removal of 4 bases from V and 6 bases from J, the junction contained 2 bases not matched to a gene. From germline, CDR1 is LNHDA and CDR2 SQIVND (reference sequence). This CDR3 spans 14 amino acids. The CDR3 nucleotides read TGTGCCAGTAGTACCGGGACAGGGGGTCAGCCCCAGCATTTT. This codes for CASSTGTGGQPQHF.

The chain joins TRBV5-1 to TRBJ1-2; 8 bases agree with TRBD1. The V and J ends lost 1 base and 7 bases, in that order; junction bases with no gene match: 6. The CDR3 has 14 amino acids. CDR1 is SGHRS and CDR2 is YFSETQ in the germline V gene. In DNA form, the CDR3 reads TGCGCCAGCAGCTTGTACCAGGGGGCTGGTGGCTACACCTTC. Its translation: CASSLYQGAGGYTF.

The chain carries TRBV10-3 and TRBJ2-5; no firm D call. This CDR3 has 14 amino acids. Germline V gives CDR1 ENHRY, CDR2 SYGVKD. V was shortened by 2 bases and J by 1 base, with 8 bases between the two germline ends. The CDR3 spells CAISEPPPQETQYF. CDR3 nucleotides: TGTGCCATCAGTGAGCCCCCGCCCCAAGAGACCCAGTACTTC.